This T cell receptor (beta chain) derives from a study of cytomegalovirus exposure and HLA in healthy donors (dated by TCRdb to about 2017). Looking at the study overall: An earlier analysis of 587 of the donors reported 276 Gb of sequence data and around 100 million unique TCR beta sequences obtained from around 170 million T cells. Both class I and class II loci were covered by HLA typing, at four-digit resolution. The study used immunosequencing to profile the T cell repertoires of more than 650 subjects and linked those repertoires to cytomegalovirus serostatus. Roughly 300 gigabases of sequencing data and approximately 91 million unique TCR sequences made up an early release that covered nearly 650 HLA-typed donors. In addition to the first cohort of approximately 650 subjects, a separate validation cohort of approximately 120 different subjects was used. All discovery cohort repertoires had been generated using a single sequencing platform. The later analysis used no new phenotypic data to find candidate immune exposures, relying instead on TCR beta sequences and their occurrence across donors. An earlier analysis of about 620 of the donors applied high-throughput TCR beta sequencing to assess whether each TCR beta V gene segment acted as functional or pseudogenic. The study aimed to test whether cataloging public T cell receptors could reveal signatures of past pathogen exposure. Across some 400 genotyped donors of the cohort, an average of about 220,000 unique TCR beta nucleotide sequences per donor were sequenced, and approximately 17% of those sequences were non-productive. The genetic ancestry cluster associated with self-reported Caucasian donors included 80% to 90% of the roughly 400 genotyped donors. The study combined high-throughput TCR immunosequencing, statistical association of individual TCRs with disease status, and machine learning to predict cytomegalovirus infection status. Roughly five DR-DQ haplotypes were treated as single units for association and clustering because of strong linkage in the cohort. In a later analysis, previously published TCR beta repertoires from 550 to 700 donors were re-analyzed and high-resolution HLA genotyping was added so that TCR occurrence patterns could be studied. Donor age, sex, ethnicity and CMV serostatus were compiled alongside the repertoire data. Typing coverage differed by locus: A, B, C, DRB1 and DQB1 were typed in roughly 620-640 donors, DQA1 in 522, DPA1 in 606, and DPB1 in roughly 450. A later genetic analysis used genome-wide SNP genotypes for about 60% of the 666 donors, treating that subset as a discovery cohort. Overall results and qualifications from the work: Several of the top co-occurrence clusters appeared to be linked to parvovirus B19, influenza, CMV and Epstein-Barr virus, according to a later analysis. Because counts were too low, roughly 18 rarely observed V segments, including chromosome 9 orphons, were left out of the earlier analysis of several hundred of the donors. The cohort was sequenced for TCR beta chains only, and without alpha or paired-chain data the features that could be detected were limited. In a later analysis, the rate of TCR association differed among HLA loci, with DRB1 alleles having the most associated TCRs and HLA-C alleles having the fewest. Sequencing depth was assumed to be roughly uniform across donors in the presence/absence analyses, though that assumption may not hold. Specific HLA alleles were associated with 16,951 TCR beta sequences at a false discovery rate of 0.05 in a later analysis. Across donors, most TCR sequences were observed very rarely, whereas some public TCRs were present in many individuals. An association between a missense DCLRE1C variant and V-gene and J-gene trimming of TCR beta chains was found in a later genetic analysis and replicated in an independent cohort. Strong co-occurrence of HLA alleles, especially DR and DQ, made assigning TCR associations to individual alleles difficult. A cluster of highly shared sequence variants was judged likely to represent a technical artifact of the sequencing pipeline. A few of the identified cytomegalovirus-associated TCR beta chains were confirmed in vitro to be specific for cytomegalovirus antigens. Some IMGT-functional V segments, including TRBV6-2 and TRBV6-3, could not be distinguished by the 87-base-pair reads and were therefore excluded. Cytomegalovirus status was reported to be diagnosed by the classifier with high specificity and sensitivity in both the original and validation cohorts. In an earlier analysis of a few hundred of the donors, most TCR beta V segments were observed in productive rearrangements about 87% or about 30% of the time, broadly matching IMGT annotations. Linkage disequilibrium might explain the correlated functional status among segregating V segments, but an unknown experimental factor could not be excluded. The authors suggested that the approach could potentially be generalized to other disease states and immunological phenotypes. The study listed approximately 160 TCR beta chains as associated with cytomegalovirus. CMV serostatus was the only immune exposure information available for the cohort. Because HLA typing was missing for some donors at each locus, association tests included only the typed subset. Compared with the 666-donor mean, donors in an Asian-associated ancestry cluster had fewer N-insertions in productive TCRs, according to a later genetic analysis. In a later analysis, HLA-associated TCR beta chains were found to be more clonally expanded and to have lower generation probabilities than equally common non-associated chains. A further reported finding was that TCR beta sequences accurately predicted the HLA-A and HLA-B alleles for most subjects in the first cohort. According to a later analysis, most CMV-associated TCR beta chains appeared to be HLA-restricted, and the HLA associations seemed to be driven largely by CMV exposure.

Preparation of the library involved the immunoSEQ multiplex PCR assay. For the multiplex PCR, a mixture combining 60 forward primers for TCR Vbeta segments and 13 reverse primers for TCR Jbeta segments was used. A multiplex PCR assay on genomic DNA amplified the CDR3 region of rearranged TCR beta genes. The Illumina HiSeq System was used to sequence the amplified TCR beta libraries as 87-base-pair reads. As for the authors' bioinformatics: Across the 670 or so repertoires, a later analysis counted 80 million or so unique TCR beta chains, approximately 10 million of which were shared by at least two donors. Raw reads were error-corrected and collapsed into unique sequences with a nearest-neighbor algorithm that merged closely related sequences to remove PCR and sequencing errors. Alignment of CDR3 sequences to IMGT reference sequences was used to assign V, D and J gene segments. For a sequence to be retained, a match of at least six nucleotides to both a V gene segment and a J gene segment was required. Rearrangements were classified as productive when the CDR3 lacked stop codons and remained in frame with V and J, and all other rearrangements were classified as non-productive. CDR3 was defined according to IMGT convention as the region running from the second conserved V-encoded cysteine to the conserved J-encoded phenylalanine. The earlier analysis of about 610 of the donors excluded any sequence lacking an unambiguous match to a single V gene segment. In an earlier analysis of about 590 of the donors, a V segment was called functional when productive rearrangements were above 56.7%, and segregating when the standard deviation between donors exceeded 5%. A statistical classification framework was developed to diagnose cytomegalovirus status using the catalog of TCR beta chain sequences. In a later analysis, V and J genes were assigned by comparing TCR nucleotide sequences against IMGT/GENE-DB human TR gene sequences. A later analysis assigned CDR3 sequences and most-parsimonious VDJ recombination scenarios with the TCRdist pipeline. A later analysis defined each TCR beta chain by its CDR3 amino acid sequence plus V-gene family, and excluded reads lacking a unique V-gene family. In a later analysis, 550 to 650 highly shared, low-generation-probability nucleotide sequences were removed to address suspected cross-contamination and a sequencing artifact. In a later analysis, a clonal expansion index was calculated for each public chain from normalized within-repertoire ranks of inferred template counts. Generation probabilities in a later analysis came from a VDJ recombination model fitted to out-of-frame rearrangements, and those results were checked against IGoR. A later analysis scored TCR-TCR, TCR-HLA and TCR-CMV co-occurrence with hypergeometric tests, applying a repertoire-size bias correction to TCR pairs. False discovery rates were estimated in a later analysis by permuting HLA or CMV assignments 20 times. In a later analysis, co-occurring TCRs were grouped using DBSCAN, and TCRdist sequence similarity was added for clustering within HLA-allele-positive subsets. Repertoires with fewer than 30,000 or more than 120,000 public chains were left out of co-occurrence clustering, as were a handful of repertoires with anomalous nucleotide sharing. The table was pulled from immuneACCESS by TCRdb, which kept in-frame rearrangements only. Such tables lose some clones; where checked, under half of the loss comes from unresolved V genes, and the rest has no known cause. D and trimming were read from the DNA, whereas the V and J calls and clone size are those reported in that table. In this sample the table shows roughly 150,000 clones, roughly 80% of which occur a single time. Approximately 4.2% of the sample belongs to the ten largest clones.

The cohort was made up of approximately 670 healthy bone marrow donors. Cohort members were all nominally healthy when sampled, although unrecorded immune exposures were likely present. The donor was CMV seropositive and belonged to the group of 270 or so seropositive cohort members. A peripheral blood sample was provided by each donor, and peripheral blood mononuclear cells were used for TCR beta sequencing. The Qiagen DNeasy Blood Extraction Kit was used to extract genomic DNA from the blood cell samples. V is shortened by 6 bases, J by 2 bases, and the region joining them spans 10 bases. CDR1 MRHNA and CDR2 SNTAGT are derived from the germline V gene. The CDR3 runs 13 residues from the cysteine to the phenylalanine. The only DNA kept is the CDR3, 39 bases in frame from the first base. This clone was observed a single time. What antigen it recognizes has not been identified. Base qualities are not provided; no much larger clone lies one nucleotide away.

This sequence originates from a woman aged 40 to 49 in good health and CMV-seropositive. The V and J genes are TRBV6-4 and TRBJ1-1; TRBD1 could be the D gene, as 5 bases match. The source material was PBMCs. The DNA reads as follows: TGTGCCAGCAGACGACAGAGCAACACTGAAGCTTTCTTT. Translated, this gives CASRRQSNTEAFF.